A selection of T cell receptor beta chains follows, all from one sample in a study of naive and memory T cell subsets. MiXCR, run by TCRdb on the UMI-ligation and nested PCR reads, gives a single entry per CDR3 protein. The sample records approximately 21,000 distinct CDR3 sequences, nearly 6% being singletons. The sample consisted of skin, taken from a tuberculin skin test site. The source of these receptors is an adult in good health. Each CDR3 is given with its conserved first and last residue. The D gene is left open where the match is weak. Clone size is not always given. Where it is, it says once, few, many or a class for expanded clones.

V	size	J	D	DNA	CDR3
TRBV12-3/TRBV12-4	.	TRBJ2-6	.	TGTGCCAGCAGATCAGCCTCGGAGACTGGGGCCAACGTCCTGACTTTC	CASRSASETGANVLTF
TRBV12-3/TRBV12-4	few	TRBJ2-2	.	TGTGCCAGCAGTCACAACACCGGGGAGCTGTTTTTT	CASSHNTGELFF
TRBV2	many	TRBJ2-5	TRBD1	TGTGCCACCACAGGGGATTCAGAGACCCAGTACTTC	CATTGDSETQYF
TRBV6-6	.	TRBJ1-5	.	TGTGCCAGCAGTTACTTGGGCCGAAATAGCAATCAGCCCCAGCATTTT	CASSYLGRNSNQPQHF
TRBV20-1	many	TRBJ2-1	TRBD2	TGCAGTGCTGCGGAAGGGCTAGCGGGAGGAGGAGAGCAGTTCTTC	CSAAEGLAGGGEQFF
TRBV4-2	medium-sized	TRBJ2-1	TRBD2	TGTGCCAGCAGCCAAACGCATAGCGGGAGCTCCTACAATGAGCAGTTCTTC	CASSQTHSGSSYNEQFF
TRBV10-3	few	TRBJ2-5	.	TGTGCCATCAGTGAGCCGGGACAACCGGAGGCCCAGTACTTC	CAISEPGQPEAQYF
TRBV7-9	many	TRBJ1-4	TRBD1	TGTGCCAGCAGCCTTGGACAGGCGGCGAGAGAAAAACTGTTTTTT	CASSLGQAAREKLFF
TRBV2	many	TRBJ2-3	.	TGTGCCAGCAGCCTCACAGATACGCAGTATTTT	CASSLTDTQYF
TRBV20-1	many	TRBJ2-7	TRBD2	TGCAGTGCTAGAGGGTCGGGAGGCGAGCAGTACTTC	CSARGSGGEQYF
TRBV4-2	few	TRBJ1-2	TRBD1	TGTGCCAGCAGCCAATCCGGGACAGGGGGGAACTATGGCTACACCTTC	CASSQSGTGGNYGYTF
TRBV14	few	TRBJ1-2	.	TGTGCCAGCAGCCCGAATGTAGGGGGAGCTAACTATGGCTACACCTTC	CASSPNVGGANYGYTF
TRBV20-1	large	TRBJ2-7	.	TGCAGCGCCTCCGGCAGGGCCTTACTGGGAGAGCAGTACTTC	CSASGRALLGEQYF
TRBV5-4	few	TRBJ2-7	.	TGTGCCAGCAGCTTGGGCGCGGTCTCCTCCTACGAGCAGTACTTC	CASSLGAVSSYEQYF
TRBV4-1	many	TRBJ2-3	TRBD2	TGCGCCAGCAGCCAAGATTATACGGGAGGGGGCACAGATACGCAGTATTTT	CASSQDYTGGGTDTQYF
TRBV7-9	many	TRBJ2-3	.	TGTGCCAGCAGCTTGGACCATGGGAGTTGGGATACGCAGTATTTT	CASSLDHGSWDTQYF
TRBV20-1	few	TRBJ1-2	.	TGCAGTGCTGGGGGCAGGGTGGGCTACACCTTC	CSAGGRVGYTF
TRBV6-6	.	TRBJ1-1	.	TGTGCCAGCAGTCAAAGACAGGCGGGTGAAGCTTTCTTT	CASSQRQAGEAFF
TRBV5-1	medium-sized	TRBJ2-7	TRBD2	TGCGCCAGCAGCTTGTCTAGCGGCCCGTCCTACGAGCAGTACTTC	CASSLSSGPSYEQYF
TRBV11-2	many	TRBJ2-2	TRBD2	TGTGCCAGCAAGAGGACTAGATGGACCGGGGAGCTGTTTTTT	CASKRTRWTGELFF
TRBV12-3/TRBV12-4	many	TRBJ1-2	.	TGTGCCAGCAGTTATACCGAGAAACTTCTATATGGCTACACCTTC	CASSYTEKLLYGYTF
TRBV29-1	medium-sized	TRBJ2-1	TRBD2	TGCAGCGTTGAAAGATCCAGCGGGAGAGCAAATGAGCAGTTCTTC	CSVERSSGRANEQFF
TRBV29-1	many	TRBJ1-5	.	TGCAGCGTCCGGGACAACATAAATCAGCCCCAGCATTTT	CSVRDNINQPQHF
TRBV7-8	many	TRBJ2-7	.	TGTGCCAGCAGCTTAGCGCGTGGCGCGACCTACGAGCAGTACTTC	CASSLARGATYEQYF
TRBV7-9	many	TRBJ1-4	.	TGTGCCAGCAGCTTAATAGCAAGTAATGAAAAACTGTTTTTT	CASSLIASNEKLFF
TRBV6-2/TRBV6-3	many	TRBJ2-7	.	TGTGCCAGCAGTTACCAAGCGGTTGGCCCCCTCGAGCAGTACTTC	CASSYQAVGPLEQYF
TRBV6-6	medium-sized	TRBJ2-3	.	TGTGCCAGCACCCTCTCGGGGGATACGCAGTATTTT	CASTLSGDTQYF
TRBV20-1	many	TRBJ2-7	.	TGCAGTGCTGTCCCCGGGTCCTACGAGCAGTACTTC	CSAVPGSYEQYF
TRBV4-2	many	TRBJ2-1	TRBD2	TGTGCCAGCAGCCAAGAGGGGACTAGCGGTTTGTTCTCCTACAATGAGCAGTTCTTC	CASSQEGTSGLFSYNEQFF
TRBV29-1	many	TRBJ2-3	.	TGCAGCGTTGAAATTCCCCCCACAGATACGCAGTATTTT	CSVEIPPTDTQYF
TRBV6-2/TRBV6-3	few	TRBJ1-1	.	TGTGCCAGCACCGACCCGCCCGTTACAGGGAATAATGCTTTCTTT	CASTDPPVTGNNAFF
TRBV11-2	many	TRBJ2-2	TRBD2	TGTGCCACTCCAACAGCGGGATTGGGGGAGCTGTTTTTT	CATPTAGLGELFF
TRBV4-2	few	TRBJ2-2	TRBD2	TGTGCCAGCAGCCAAGGCGGGGGAGCCGGGGAGCTGTTTTTT	CASSQGGGAGELFF
TRBV4-1	many	TRBJ2-2	.	TGCGCCAGCAGCTCGAGTTGGACACCCAATAACGCGAACACCGGGGAGCTGTTTTTT	CASSSSWTPNNANTGELFF
TRBV27	many	TRBJ1-1	.	TGTGCCAGCAGTTCCGGACAGATGAACACTGAAGCTTTCTTT	CASSSGQMNTEAFF
TRBV3-1	many	TRBJ2-7	.	TGTGCCAGCAGCCAAGACCCCTACGAGCAGTACTTC	CASSQDPYEQYF
TRBV20-1	many	TRBJ2-7	.	TGCAGTGCTAGAGATGTAGGGTTCTACGAGCAGTACTTC	CSARDVGFYEQYF
TRBV7-3	many	TRBJ2-4	.	TGTGCCAGCAGCCAGGACGGCAAAAACATTCAGTACTTC	CASSQDGKNIQYF
TRBV15	many	TRBJ1-1	.	TGTGCCACCAGCAGAGAAGGGGGGCTAGGGAGCACTGAAGCTTTCTTT	CATSREGGLGSTEAFF
TRBV7-9	.	TRBJ1-2	.	TGTGCCAGCAGCTTAATTGGCCGACTCTATGGCTACACCTTC	CASSLIGRLYGYTF
TRBV29-1	.	TRBJ2-3	.	TGCAGCGTTGGTGCCTCCTACACAGATACGCAGTATTTT	CSVGASYTDTQYF
TRBV20-1	many	TRBJ1-1	TRBD1	TGCAGTGCGAGTGGACAGGATATACTCGGGGACACTGAAGCTTTCTTT	CSASGQDILGDTEAFF
TRBV5-6	.	TRBJ1-2	TRBD1	TGTGCCAGCAGCTTGACAGGGGGCTATGGCGACACCTTC	CASSLTGGYGDTF
TRBV5-1	.	TRBJ2-5	.	TGCGCCAGCAGCTCCGACAGATTTCAAGAGACCCAGTACTTC	CASSSDRFQETQYF
TRBV3-1	many	TRBJ2-1	.	TGTGCCAGCAGCCATTTTGGTGGGGCAGTGAGGGGGAATGAGCAGTTCTTC	CASSHFGGAVRGNEQFF
TRBV6-6	.	TRBJ1-1	.	TGTGCCAGCACCATTTCGACAGCCACATCCGAAGCTTTCTTT	CASTISTATSEAFF
TRBV21-1	few	TRBJ1-6	.	TGTGCCAGCAGCAAAGTTAGCCCGGGACAAAATTCACCCCTCCACTTT	CASSKVSPGQNSPLHF
TRBV14	medium-sized	TRBJ1-1	.	TGTGCCAGCAGCCCCATAGGGAGAGGGAACACTGAAGCTTTCTTT	CASSPIGRGNTEAFF
TRBV28	many	TRBJ2-7	TRBD2	TGTGCCAGCAGTCCGTCGACTAGCGGGAACTACGAGCAGTACTTC	CASSPSTSGNYEQYF
TRBV7-2	.	TRBJ1-2	.	TGTGCCAGCAGCTTCTCAGGACTAGCTAACTATGGCGACACCTTC	CASSFSGLANYGDTF
TRBV28	few	TRBJ2-7	TRBD2	TGTGCCAGCAGTTTATGGGGGACTAGGGCCTACGAGCAGTACTTC	CASSLWGTRAYEQYF
TRBV23-1	.	TRBJ1-5	.	TGCGCCAGCATCCAAGAGGTAGACAAGACATTTGGTCAGCCCCAGCATTTT	CASIQEVDKTFGQPQHF
TRBV2	.	TRBJ2-2	.	TGTGCCAGCACACGACTAACGAACACCGGGGAGCTGTTTTTT	CASTRLTNTGELFF